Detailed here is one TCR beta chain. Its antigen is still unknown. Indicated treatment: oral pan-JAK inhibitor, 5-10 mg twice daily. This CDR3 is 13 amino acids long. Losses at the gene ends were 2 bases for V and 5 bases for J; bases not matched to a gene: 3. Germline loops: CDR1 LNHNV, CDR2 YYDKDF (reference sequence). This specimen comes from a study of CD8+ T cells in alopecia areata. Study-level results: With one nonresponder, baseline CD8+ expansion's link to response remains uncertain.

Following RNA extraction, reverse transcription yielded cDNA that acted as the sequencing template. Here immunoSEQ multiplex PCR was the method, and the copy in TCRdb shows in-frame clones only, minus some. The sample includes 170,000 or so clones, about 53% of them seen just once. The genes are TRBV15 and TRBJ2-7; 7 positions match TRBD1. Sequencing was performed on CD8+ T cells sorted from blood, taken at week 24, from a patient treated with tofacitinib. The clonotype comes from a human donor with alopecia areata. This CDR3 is CATSRTQGNEQYF. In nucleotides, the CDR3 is TGTGCCACCAGCAGAACACAGGGGAACGAGCAGTACTTC.